These 18 T cell receptor beta chains originate from one sample sequenced in a study of blood T cell repertoires in COVID-19. Here immunoSEQ multiplex PCR was the method, and the copy in TCRdb shows in-frame clones only, minus some. The data contain 120,000 or so clones, around 79% of them seen just once; the ten biggest clones take up over 2%. Material for sequencing was peripheral blood. These receptors were taken from a man between 65 and 85 years old with acute or convalescent COVID-19.

The count of this clone is one. This chain's CDR3 is CASSRGGSQGNSPLHF. The CDR3 DNA sequence: TGCGCCAGCAGCCGAGGGGGGTCACAGGGGAACTCACCCCTCCACTTT. This chain connects TRBV4-3 to TRBJ1-6; TRBD1 aligns across 7 bases. Per germline, CDR1 LGHNA and CDR2 YSLEER. CDR3 size: 16 residues. V trimming: 4 bases; J trimming: 10 bases; junction bases outside the gene matches: 13.

V and J are TRBV18 and TRBJ1-1; D is unclear. With 4 bases removed from V and 5 bases from J, the gap between germline ends came to 11 bases. CDR3 length: 13 residues. Germline loops: CDR1 KGHSH, CDR2 LQKENI. The CDR3: CASSQVEGTEAFF. Written as DNA, the CDR3 is TGTGCCAGCTCACAAGTGGAGGGAACTGAAGCTTTCTTT.

The table lists this clone with a count of one. V usage is TRBV18 and J usage is TRBJ1-1, with D possibly TRBD1 on 5 matching bases. Germline-derived CDR1 and CDR2 are KGHSH and LQKENI. V was cut by 0 bases and J by 2 bases, with 10 bases left in between. There are 15 residues in the CDR3. Here the CDR3 reads CASSPPSGGNTEAFF. In nucleotides, the CDR3 is TGTGCCAGCTCACCACCTTCGGGGGGAAACACTGAAGCTTTCTTT.

The V call is TRBV5-1, the J call TRBJ2-1; D might be TRBD2 (6 bases). CDR1 is SGHRS, CDR2 YFSETQ, per germline. The CDR3 runs 15 residues. The germline V and J ends were trimmed by 4 bases and 2 bases, with 13 bases remaining between them. Here the CDR3 reads CASSVGGLTYNEQFF. The CDR3 nucleotides read TGCGCCAGCAGCGTGGGGGGACTGACCTACAATGAGCAGTTCTTC.

The chain is built from TRBV3-1 (or the pseudogene TRBV3-2) and TRBJ1-2; a possible D gene is TRBD1 (6 bases). V was trimmed by 1 base and J by 2 bases, leaving 14 bases between them. CDR1 and CDR2 (germline): LGHDT, YNNKEL (reference sequence). The CDR3 contains 16 residues. CDR3 loop: CASSQARQALNYGYTF. In DNA, the CDR3 is TGTGCCAGCAGCCAAGCACGACAGGCCCTAAACTATGGCTACACCTTC.

The chain employs TRBV19 and TRBJ1-1, with 9 bases matching TRBD1. Germline loops: CDR1 LNHDA, CDR2 SQIVND (reference sequence). Losses at the gene ends were 2 bases for V and 6 bases for J; bases not matched to a gene: 4. The CDR3 covers 14 residues. The CDR3 protein is CASSIRQGVPEAFF. CDR3 bases: TGTGCCAGTAGTATAAGACAGGGGGTGCCTGAAGCTTTCTTT.

The chain joins TRBV5-1 to TRBJ2-7; 8 bases match TRBD1. CDR1 SGHRS and CDR2 YFSETQ come from the germline V gene. The CDR3 consists of 14 residues. V dropped 3 bases and J dropped 6; count of bases not matched to a gene: 8. CDR3 bases: TGCGCCAGCAGCTCCGGGACAGGCGGCTTCGAGCAGTACTTC. It codes for CASSSGTGGFEQYF.

This chain links TRBV3-1 (or the pseudogene TRBV3-2) with TRBJ2-7; a possible D gene is TRBD1 (6 bases). Trimming pared 4 bases from V and 7 bases from J, leaving 8 bases between. This CDR3 is 11 amino acids long. The V gene's germline CDR1 is LGHDT and CDR2 YNNKEL (reference sequence). For the CDR3, the DNA is TGTGCCAGCAGCCCCGGACAGGAGCAGTACTTC. Translating it yields CASSPGQEQYF.

The chain has TRBV5-1 and TRBJ1-2; D not certain. This CDR3 is 13 amino acids long. The germline gives CDR1 SGHRS, CDR2 YFSETQ. With 2 bases removed from V and 4 bases from J, the gap between germline ends came to 9 bases. As DNA, the CDR3 is TGCGCCAGCAGCTTTTCCTCTCTCTATGGCTACACCTTC. Its protein is CASSFSSLYGYTF.

The chain couples TRBV19 to TRBJ1-2; 7 bases align to TRBD1. CDR3 length: 12 amino acids. Germline CDR1 reads LNHDA; CDR2 reads SQIVND (reference sequence). After removal of 11 bases from V and 4 bases from J, the junction contained 7 bases not matched to a gene. This CDR3 reads CAVETGSYGYTF. In DNA form, the CDR3 reads TGTGCCGTGGAGACAGGGTCCTATGGCTACACCTTC.

This clone was recorded once. The chain uses TRBV19 and TRBJ2-2; 9 bases line up with TRBD2. Germline trimming cut 3 bases from V and 5 bases from J; bases unmatched to any gene: 13. The V gene's germline CDR1 is LNHDA and CDR2 SQIVND (reference sequence). This CDR3 region has 18 residues. CDR3 coding DNA: TGTGCCAGTAGTATGCAGCATCCGGGACTAGCCCGTACCGGGGAGCTGTTTTTT. Its translation: CASSMQHPGLARTGELFF.

At least ten counts were recorded for this clone. The gene calls are TRBV3-1 (or the pseudogene TRBV3-2) and TRBJ2-1; 8 positions agree with TRBD2. The J segment lost 4 bases and the V segment lost 8 bases, leaving 10 bases of the junction unmatched. The CDR3 is made up of 15 amino acids. CDR1 and CDR2 (germline): LGHDT, YNNKEL (reference sequence). Here the CDR3 reads CASRPGGGTYNEQFF. The CDR3 nucleotides are TGTGCCAGCCGCCCGGGAGGGGGTACTTACAATGAGCAGTTCTTC.

This chain connects TRBV5-1 to TRBJ2-2; D call uncertain. The CDR3 covers 15 residues. The V gene lost 2 bases and the J gene lost 0 bases, with 8 bases spanning the gap. Looked up from germline, CDR1 is SGHRS and CDR2 is YFSETQ. CDR3 loop: CASSFGRSNTGELFF. DNA of the CDR3: TGCGCCAGCAGCTTTGGGCGCTCGAACACCGGGGAGCTGTTTTTT. The whole variable domain, filled in from reference TRBV5-1 and TRBJ2-2, reads KAGVTQTPRYLIKTRGQQVTLSCSPISGHRSVSWYQQTPGQGLQFLFEYFSETQRNKGNFPGRFSGRQFSNSRSEMNVSTLELGDSALYLCASSFGRSNTGELFFGEGSRLTVL.

The chain carries TRBV19 and TRBJ1-5; 9 nucleotides line up with TRBD1. This CDR3 is built from 14 residues. V trimming: 4 bases; J trimming: 7 bases; junction bases outside the gene matches: 5. CDR1 and CDR2 from the germline V gene are LNHDA and SQIVND (reference sequence). This CDR3 reads CASSSTGGRQPQHF. The CDR3 nucleotides are TGTGCCAGTAGTAGTACAGGGGGCAGACAGCCCCAGCATTTT.

The V gene is TRBV10-3, the J gene TRBJ2-6; 12 bases match TRBD1. Per germline, CDR1 ENHRY and CDR2 SYGVKD. The V gene end was trimmed by 6 bases and the J gene end by 0 bases; junction bases not matched to a gene: 0. The CDR3 spans 16 residues. CDR3 DNA sequence: TGTGCCATCAGGGGACAGGGGGCCTCTGGGGCCAACGTCCTGACTTTC. Protein sequence: CAIRGQGASGANVLTF.

The chain has TRBV6-6 and TRBJ1-3, with D unresolved. Trimming removed 6 bases from V and 0 bases from J, with 9 bases in between. This CDR3 region has 14 residues. Germline CDR1 and CDR2: MNHNY and SVGAGI (reference sequence). CDR3 nucleotides: TGTGCCAGCAGCGTACTTGGCTCTGGAAACACCATATATTTT. Encoded protein: CASSVLGSGNTIYF.

The J gene is TRBJ2-1, the V gene TRBV6-6, with a possible D match to TRBD2 (5 bases). Germline V gives CDR1 MNHNY, CDR2 SVGAGI (reference sequence). The CDR3 consists of 13 residues. CDR3 sequence: CASIGSSYNEQFF. The CDR3 DNA sequence: TGTGCGAGTATAGGGAGCTCCTACAATGAGCAGTTCTTC.

The chain employs TRBV6-6 and TRBJ1-2; D uncertain. Germline assignment: CDR1 MNHNY and CDR2 SVGAGI (reference sequence). V was clipped by 7 bases and J by 1 base, with 16 bases between them. The CDR3 totals 15 residues. The chain's CDR3 is CASTPPGRDNYGYTF. In DNA form, the CDR3 reads TGTGCCAGCACTCCTCCGGGTCGTGATAACTATGGCTACACCTTC.